This T cell receptor (beta chain) comes out of a study of blood T cell repertoires in COVID-19 (dated by TCRdb to 2018 to 2020). At the level of the whole study: Collaborator samples came from the United States, Italy and Spain and covered acute and convalescent phases of COVID-19. The repertoires were released in a freely available public database intended as a resource for research on the immune response to SARS-CoV-2. The sample metadata nearly always contained a de-identified subject ID, COVID-19 status, age in years and sex. Subjects who had been exposed to COVID-19, were actively infected with it, or had recovered from it provided the deeply sampled blood TCRbeta repertoires that made up the dataset. Where available, HLA class I and class II types were taken from metadata supplied by the sample provider and were not determined by assay-based typing. The prospective study material was composed of cDNA or gDNA derived from T cells, B-cell-depleted T cells, or PBMCs. The samples were drawn from two sources: the first 160 participants of the ongoing ImmuneRACE study, and over 1,000 subjects contributed by 6 global collaborators.

TCRbeta CDR3 regions were amplified from genomic DNA using the immunoSEQ Assay, a bias-controlled multiplex PCR. The authors processed their data as follows. The number of nucleated cells in each sample was estimated by amplification of reference gene primers within the assay. Sequence reads were collapsed and filtered to measure the absolute abundance of every unique TCRbeta CDR3 rearrangement. For each sample, productive Simpson clonality was calculated as the square root of Simpson's diversity index across productive rearrangements. Drawn from immuneACCESS, this table holds only the in-frame rearrangements with V and J called that TCRdb kept. Clones are partly lost; checked studies trace under half to an unresolved V gene and leave the rest unexplained. D and trimming were read from the DNA, whereas the V and J calls and clone size are those reported in that table. Counted in this sample were 190,000 or so clones; approximately 81% of them appeared once. In total, the top ten clones hold around a sixth of the sample.

Taken from cysteine to phenylalanine, the CDR3 has 17 residues. Only the CDR3 part of the read is kept: 51 bases, read in frame from the first base. What the authors observed across the whole study: How much clinical and demographic metadata was included differed by source and by participant, and the metadata was provided uncurated.

Participants in the prospective study were aged about 18 to 100 years, lived in more than 20 United States geographic areas, and enrolled through a virtual design. In the prospective study, cohorts were assigned on the basis of participant-reported clinical history obtained from a screening survey and a study questionnaire. For ImmuneRACE Cohort 3, a participant was defined as recovered based on two consecutive negative NP/OP PCR tests, clearance by a healthcare professional, or resolution of symptoms. Each participant in the prospective study had whole blood, serum and a nasopharyngeal or oropharyngeal swab collected by mobile phlebotomists. Participants in the prospective study had the option to provide additional blood draws and questionnaires over a 2-month period. Blood samples from the prospective study were shipped frozen or at room temperature prior to DNA extraction. Notes on this clone: No antigen is known for it. Base-call qualities are not available, and no considerably larger clone is one nucleotide away.

The specimen was PBMCs or T cells enriched from blood (not recorded which). This TCR came from a man between 35 and 55 years old who had recovered from COVID-19. The chain links TRBV1 with TRBJ1-3; the table calls TRBD1, which could not be checked here. TRBV1 is a pseudogene locus. The nucleotides are TGCACCAGCAGCCACCACTTTACAGGGGAGTTCGGAAACACCATATATTTT. Its translation is CTSSHHFTGEFGNTIYF.